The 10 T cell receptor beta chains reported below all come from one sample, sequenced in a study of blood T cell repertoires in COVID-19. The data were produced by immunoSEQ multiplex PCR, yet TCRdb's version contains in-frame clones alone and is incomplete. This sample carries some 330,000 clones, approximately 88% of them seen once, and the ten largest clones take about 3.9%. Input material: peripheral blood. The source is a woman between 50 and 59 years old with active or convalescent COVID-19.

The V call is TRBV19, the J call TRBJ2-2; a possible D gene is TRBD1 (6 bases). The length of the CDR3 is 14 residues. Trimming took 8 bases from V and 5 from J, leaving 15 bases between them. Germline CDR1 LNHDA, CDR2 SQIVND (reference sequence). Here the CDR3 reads CASGTITGTGELFF. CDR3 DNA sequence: TGTGCCAGTGGGACAATTACGGGAACCGGGGAGCTGTTTTTT.

The CDR3 loop reads CASKPNGRARLETQYF. The CDR3 DNA follows: TGTGCCTCCAAGCCCAACGGGAGGGCCCGATTGGAGACCCAGTACTTC. This chain links TRBV27 with TRBJ2-5; 8 bases align to TRBD2. From germline, CDR1 is MNHEY and CDR2 SMNVEV (reference sequence). V lost 11 bases and J lost 5; bases outside the gene matches: 19. CDR3 length: 16 residues.

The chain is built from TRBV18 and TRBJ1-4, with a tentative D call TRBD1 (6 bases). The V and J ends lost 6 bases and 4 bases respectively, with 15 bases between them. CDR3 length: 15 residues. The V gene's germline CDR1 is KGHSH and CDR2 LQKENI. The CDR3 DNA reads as TGTGCCAGCTCTCCGTGGGGGACAAATAATGAAAAACTGTTTTTT. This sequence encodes CASSPWGTNNEKLFF.

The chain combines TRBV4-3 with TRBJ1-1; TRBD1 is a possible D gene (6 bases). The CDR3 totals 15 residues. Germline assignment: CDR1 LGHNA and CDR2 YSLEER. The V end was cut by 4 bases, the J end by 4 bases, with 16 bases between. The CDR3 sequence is CASSRESTGRTEAFF. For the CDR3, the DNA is TGCGCCAGCAGCCGCGAATCAACAGGGCGCACTGAAGCTTTCTTT.

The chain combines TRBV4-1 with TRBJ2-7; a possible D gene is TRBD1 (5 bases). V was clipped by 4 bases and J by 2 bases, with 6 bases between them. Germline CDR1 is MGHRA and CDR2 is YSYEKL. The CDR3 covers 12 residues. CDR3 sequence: CASSPGPYEQYF. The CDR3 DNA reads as TGCGCCAGCAGCCCAGGGCCCTACGAGCAGTACTTC.

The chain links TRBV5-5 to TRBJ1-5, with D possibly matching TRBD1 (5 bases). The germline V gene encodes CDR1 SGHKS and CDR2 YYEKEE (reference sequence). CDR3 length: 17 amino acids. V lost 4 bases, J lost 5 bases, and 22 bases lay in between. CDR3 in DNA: TGTGCCAGCAGCCCCCGGCTGCAGGGACTTTTCGATCAGCCCCAGCATTTT. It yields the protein CASSPRLQGLFDQPQHF.

CDR3 sequence: CASTSSGSSYEQYF. The CDR3 bases are TGTGCCAGCACCTCTAGCGGGAGCTCCTACGAGCAGTACTTC. The J gene is TRBJ2-7, the V gene TRBV3-1 (or the pseudogene TRBV3-2); TRBD2 matches at 10 bases. Germline V lookup: CDR1 LGHDT, CDR2 YNNKEL (reference sequence). After removal of 7 bases from V and 0 bases from J, the junction contained 3 bases not matched to a gene. This CDR3 is built from 14 residues.

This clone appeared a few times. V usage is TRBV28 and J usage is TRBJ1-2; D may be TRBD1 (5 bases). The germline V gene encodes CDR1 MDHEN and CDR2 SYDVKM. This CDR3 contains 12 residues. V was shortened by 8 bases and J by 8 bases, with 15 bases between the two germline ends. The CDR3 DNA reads TGTGCCAGCGGATCAGGGTTAGGGGGCTACACCTTC. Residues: CASGSGLGGYTF.

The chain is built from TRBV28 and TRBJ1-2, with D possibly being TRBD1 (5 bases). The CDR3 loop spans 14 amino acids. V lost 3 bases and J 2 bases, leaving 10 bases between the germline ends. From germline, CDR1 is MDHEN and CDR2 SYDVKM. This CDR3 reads CASSFPGRNYGYTF. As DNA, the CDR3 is TGTGCCAGCAGTTTCCCAGGGAGGAACTATGGCTACACCTTC.

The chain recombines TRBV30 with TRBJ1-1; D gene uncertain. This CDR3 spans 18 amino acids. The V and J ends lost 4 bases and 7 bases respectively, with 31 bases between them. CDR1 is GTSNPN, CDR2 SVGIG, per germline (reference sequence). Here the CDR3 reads CAWISELRRGIAGSEAFF. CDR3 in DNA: TGTGCCTGGATCTCGGAGCTTCGACGAGGGATCGCGGGAAGTGAAGCTTTCTTT.